These 26 T cell receptor beta chains were sequenced from one sample in a study of OX40 agonist ivuxolimab in advanced cancers. The repertoire was sequenced with immunoSEQ multiplex PCR; TCRdb's copy has only in-frame clones and lacks some. The sample records about 110,000 clones, 75% to 95% being singletons. The specimen comprised CD4+ or CD8+ T cells sorted from blood, sampled in a trial of the OX40 agonist ivuxolimab. The receptors were gathered from an adult with an advanced solid tumor such as melanoma, head and neck, liver or kidney cancer.

J is TRBJ2-1 and V is TRBV12-1; whether TRBD2, the table's D call, matches the DNA was not checked. TRBV12-1 is annotated as a pseudogene. This CDR3 has 18 residues. The CDR3 nucleotides read TGTGCCAGCAGCTTTTTAGGGGGGACTAGCGGGATAAGGGATGAGCAGTTCTTC. Its translation is CASSFLGGTSGIRDEQFF.

V is TRBV2 and J is TRBJ1-3; D might be TRBD1 (5 bases). V gave up 4 bases and J gave up 4 bases, with 11 bases separating them. The CDR3 length is 14 residues. Germline V gene sequence: CDR1 SNHLY, CDR2 FYNNEI. CDR3 nucleotides: TGTGCCAGCAGTGCTGGGGCCGGGGGAAACACCATATATTTT. Its translation: CASSAGAGGNTIYF.

This clone appeared a few times. The V and J genes are TRBV7-9 and TRBJ1-1; D uncertain. Germline CDR1 reads SEHNR; CDR2 reads FQNEAQ (reference sequence). V lost 0 bases, J lost 1 base, and 9 bases lay in between. The CDR3 covers 15 residues. The CDR3 DNA is TGTGCCAGCAGCTTAGCGGCGATGCCGAACACTGAAGCTTTCTTT. Its translation: CASSLAAMPNTEAFF.

This clone was picked up many times. The CDR3 loop is CASKGGQNTEAFF. The CDR3 DNA is TGTGCCAGCAAGGGGGGGCAGAACACTGAAGCTTTCTTT. The chain links TRBV5-4 to TRBJ1-1; tentative D call: TRBD1 (6 bases). The CDR3 totals 13 residues. Trimming pared 6 bases from V and 1 base from J, leaving 10 bases between. Germline CDR1 is SGHNT and CDR2 is YYREEE (reference sequence).

V and J are TRBV11-2 and TRBJ1-1, with TRBD1 identical over 8 bases. CDR3 size: 17 residues. Germline V gives CDR1 SGHAT, CDR2 FQNNGV. With 5 bases clipped from V and 2 bases from J, the junction kept 13 bases outside the gene matches. CDR3 region: CASSPLWQGAGNTEAFF. The CDR3 DNA sequence: TGTGCCAGCAGCCCCCTGTGGCAGGGGGCGGGAAACACTGAAGCTTTCTTT.

The V call is TRBV27, the J call TRBJ1-2; D is unclear. V was shortened by 5 bases and J by 4 bases, with 11 bases between the two germline ends. The germline V gene has CDR1 MNHEY and CDR2 SMNVEV (reference sequence). The CDR3 sequence is 13 residues long. The CDR3 region is CASSQSRAYGYTF. CDR3 DNA: TGTGCCAGCAGTCAAAGCAGAGCCTATGGCTACACCTTC.

The chain is built from TRBV6-6 and TRBJ1-1, with D maybe TRBD1 (5 bases). This CDR3 has 14 amino acids. Trimming pared 4 bases from V and 4 bases from J, leaving 13 bases between. The germline gives CDR1 MNHNY, CDR2 SVGAGI (reference sequence). In nucleotides, the CDR3 is TGTGCCAGCAGTTCCGGGGGAAAGGGCACTGAAGCTTTCTTT. Its protein is CASSSGGKGTEAFF.

This chain links TRBV6-5 with TRBJ2-2, with D possibly being TRBD1 (6 bases). V dropped 5 bases and J dropped 1 base, with 8 bases sitting between them. The CDR3 is 14 residues long. The germline CDR1 and CDR2 sequences are MNHEY and SVGAGI. The CDR3 spells CASSGQRNTGELFF. The CDR3 coding sequence is TGTGCCAGCAGTGGACAGAGGAACACCGGGGAGCTGTTTTTT.

V is TRBV6-1 and J is TRBJ2-7, with D perhaps given as TRBD1 or TRBD2 (5 bases each). V was shortened by 5 bases and J by 2 bases, with 16 bases between the two germline ends. CDR3 size: 15 residues. CDR1 is MNHNS, CDR2 SASEGT, per germline. The DNA of the CDR3 is TGTGCCAGCAGTCCAACTAGTGGGGGTACCTACGAGCAGTACTTC. Its protein is CASSPTSGGTYEQYF.

The chain carries TRBV19 and TRBJ1-5; tentative D call: TRBD1 (5 bases). This CDR3 region has 16 residues. Germline V gives CDR1 LNHDA, CDR2 SQIVND (reference sequence). Trimming shortened V by 4 bases and J by 0 bases, and 13 bases separated the two germline ends. The CDR3 sequence: CASSNTGLSSNQPQHF. CDR3 sequence (DNA): TGTGCCAGTAGTAATACAGGTTTGAGTAGCAATCAGCCCCAGCATTTT.

The J gene is TRBJ2-7, the V gene TRBV21-1. TRBV21-1 is deemed a pseudogene. This CDR3 has 11 residues. In DNA form, the CDR3 reads TGTGCCAACCGTAGGGCCTACGAGCAGTACTTC. Protein sequence: CANRRAYEQYF.

The rearrangement links TRBV6-5 to TRBJ1-2; the D is unclear. V was clipped by 5 bases and J by 2 bases, with 9 bases between them. This CDR3 region has 13 residues. Germline CDR1 reads MNHEY; CDR2 reads SVGAGI. The CDR3 DNA reads TGTGCCAGCAGTGAGGTGGGAAACTATGGCTACACCTTC. Amino acids: CASSEVGNYGYTF.

Turning to this clone: Other nucleotide sequences in the sample specify the same CDR3. The rearrangement joins TRBV9 to TRBJ1-2; D is perhaps TRBD1 (6 bases). Germline V gene lookup returns CDR1 SGDLS and CDR2 YYNGEE. V lost 3 bases to trimming and J lost 5 bases, with 11 bases between them. The CDR3 extends over 13 amino acids. The DNA of the CDR3 is TGTGCCAGCAGCGCCGGACAGCCATATGGCTACACCTTC. Protein: CASSAGQPYGYTF. Full variable domain (rest looked up from reference TRBV9 and TRBJ1-2): DSGVTQTPKHLITATGQRVTLRCSPRSGDLSVYWYQQSLDQGLQFLIQYYNGEERAKGNILERFSAQQFPDLHSELNLSSLELGDSALYFCASSAGQPYGYTFGSGTRLTVV.

J is TRBJ1-6 and V is TRBV11-3, with D tentatively TRBD1 (5 bases). From germline, CDR1 is SGHNT and CDR2 YENEEA. V was cut by 5 bases and J by 8 bases, with 16 bases left in between. This CDR3 comprises 15 residues. CDR3 in DNA: TGTGCCAGCAGCCCCACCGGGCAGGGTGATTCACCCCTCCACTTT. Translated: CASSPTGQGDSPLHF.

This clone was detected once. J is TRBJ1-2 and V is TRBV6-6, with 8 bases that match TRBD1. With 8 bases clipped from V and 0 bases from J, the junction kept 11 bases outside the gene matches. This CDR3 contains 16 residues. Germline V gene lookup returns CDR1 MNHNY and CDR2 SVGAGI (reference sequence). The CDR3, as DNA: TGTGCCAGCTTACGGACAGGGATCCGATCTAACTATGGCTACACCTTC. Translating it yields CASLRTGIRSNYGYTF.

J is TRBJ2-5 and V is TRBV29-1, with TRBD2 as a possible D gene (6 bases). The germline V gene has CDR1 SQVTM and CDR2 ANQGSEA. This CDR3 is 13 amino acids long. Trimming took 7 bases from V and 1 from J, leaving 13 bases between them. The CDR3 region is CSALAESQETQYF. In DNA form, the CDR3 reads TGCAGCGCTTTAGCGGAGTCCCAAGAGACCCAGTACTTC. Combining the CDR3 with reference TRBV29-1 and TRBJ2-5 gives the whole variable domain SAVISQKPSRDICQRGTSLTIQCQVDSQVTMMFWYRQQPGQSLTLIATANQGSEATYESGFVIDKFPISRPNLTFSTLTVSNMSPEDSSIYLCSALAESQETQYFGPGTRLLVL.

The V gene is TRBV6-1, the J gene TRBJ1-5, with D possibly matching TRBD1 (5 bases). CDR1 and CDR2 from the germline V gene are MNHNS and SASEGT. The CDR3 runs to 14 residues. The ends were cut back, 5 bases at V and 7 bases at J, with 15 bases in the middle. Here the CDR3 DNA reads TGTGCCAGCAGTCGATGGAGGGGCCGGCAGCCCCAGCATTTT. Protein product: CASSRWRGRQPQHF.

The DNA of the CDR3 is TGTGCCAGCGGGTCGCTAGCGAGCCAAGAGACCCAGTACTTC. Translation: CASGSLASQETQYF. This rearrangement joins TRBV6-5 to TRBJ2-5; tentative D call: TRBD2 (6 bases). CDR1 and CDR2 from the germline V gene are MNHEY and SVGAGI. The CDR3 spans 14 residues. V shed 8 bases and J shed 1 base, with 14 bases lying between them.

The genes are TRBV2 and TRBJ1-1; D remains ambiguous. CDR3 length: 13 residues. Germline V CDR1 and CDR2: SNHLY, FYNNEI. Trimming stripped 6 bases from V and 1 base from J, with 9 bases between. CDR3 in amino acids: CASRETWNTEAFF. DNA for the CDR3: TGTGCCAGCAGGGAGACATGGAACACTGAAGCTTTCTTT. Full variable domain (remainder filled in from reference TRBV2 and TRBJ1-1): EPEVTQTPSHQVTQMGQEVILRCVPISNHLYFYWYRQILGQKVEFLVSFYNNEISEKSEIFDDQFSVERPDGSNFTLKIRSTKLEDSAMYFCASRETWNTEAFFGQGTRLTVV.

The V and J genes are TRBV5-4 and TRBJ2-5, with a possible D match to TRBD1 (6 bases). Germline V gene data show CDR1 as SGHNT and CDR2 as YYREEE (reference sequence). The CDR3 sequence is 13 residues long. V lost 4 bases, J lost 3 bases, and 10 bases lay in between. In nucleotides, the CDR3 is TGTGCCAGCAGCCCCCAGGGGAAAGAGACCCAGTACTTC. The encoded protein is CASSPQGKETQYF.

This clone was observed a single time. The genes are TRBV30 and TRBJ2-5; D is perhaps TRBD1 or TRBD2 (6 bases each). V was pared by 0 bases and J by 1 base, with 12 bases between. CDR3 size: 15 residues. In germline, CDR1 is GTSNPN, CDR2 SVGIG (reference sequence). The CDR3, as DNA: TGTGCCTGGAGTGTGGGGGGCGGCGGCCAAGAGACCCAGTACTTC. Translated: CAWSVGGGGQETQYF.

This chain connects TRBV25-1 to TRBJ2-7, with D unresolved. V gave up 4 bases and J gave up 3 bases, with 7 bases separating them. CDR1 and CDR2 (germline): MGHDK, SYGVNS. The CDR3 is made up of 12 amino acids. The CDR3 DNA follows: TGTGCCAGCAGTGCCCTAAACTACGAGCAGTACTTC. Translated, it gives CASSALNYEQYF.

A single count supports this clone. The chain uses TRBV5-1 and TRBJ2-3; weak D call: TRBD1 (5 bases). The CDR3 runs to 15 residues. CDR1 SGHRS and CDR2 YFSETQ come from the germline V gene. V was clipped by 4 bases and J by 0 bases, with 12 bases between them. The chain's CDR3 is CASSADTTSTDTQYF. As DNA, the CDR3 is TGCGCCAGCAGCGCGGACACCACTAGCACAGATACGCAGTATTTT.

The chain couples TRBV11-3 to TRBJ2-3, with 7 bases fitting TRBD2. Trimming at V came to 0 bases and at J to 1 base, leaving 10 bases not matched to a gene. The germline V gene encodes CDR1 SGHNT and CDR2 YENEEA. This CDR3 has 18 residues. The CDR3 sequence is CASSLDPRLAGGTDTQYF. In DNA form, the CDR3 reads TGTGCCAGCAGCTTAGACCCGAGGTTGGCGGGGGGCACAGATACGCAGTATTTT.

The chain uses TRBV5-1 and TRBJ2-1, with a tentative D call TRBD1 (5 bases). This CDR3 has 14 amino acids. V was clipped by 2 bases and J by 1 base, with 7 bases between them. The germline CDR1 and CDR2 sequences are SGHRS and YFSETQ. CDR3 coding DNA: TGCGCCAGCAGCTTACAGGTTTCCTACAATGAGCAGTTCTTC. Amino acids: CASSLQVSYNEQFF.

Comment on this clone: One junction end does not reproduce the germline sequence, and a read error may be involved. The CDR3 loop is CASSFGLAGEQETQYF. The CDR3 coding sequence is TGTGCTAGCAGCTTCGGACTAGCGGGAGAGCAAGAGACCCAGTACTTC. The gene calls are TRBV7-7 and TRBJ2-5, with 13 nucleotides matching TRBD2. The CDR3 is 16 residues long. Germline-derived CDR1 and CDR2 are SSHAT and FNYEAQ (reference sequence).